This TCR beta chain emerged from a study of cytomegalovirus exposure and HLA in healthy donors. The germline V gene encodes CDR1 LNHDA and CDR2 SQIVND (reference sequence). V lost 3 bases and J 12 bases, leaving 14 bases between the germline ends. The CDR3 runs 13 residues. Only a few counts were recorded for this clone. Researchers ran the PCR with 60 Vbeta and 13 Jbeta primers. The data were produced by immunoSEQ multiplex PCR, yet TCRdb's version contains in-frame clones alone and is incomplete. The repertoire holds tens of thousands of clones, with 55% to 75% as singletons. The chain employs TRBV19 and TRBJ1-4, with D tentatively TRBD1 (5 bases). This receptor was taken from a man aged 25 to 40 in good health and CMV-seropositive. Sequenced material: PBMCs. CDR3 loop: CASSIHRSPELFF. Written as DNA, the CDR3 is TGTGCCAGTAGTATCCACAGGTCCCCGGAACTGTTTTTT.